This T cell receptor beta chain was retrieved from a study of T cell changes during pregnancy in multiple sclerosis. The data were produced by immunoSEQ multiplex PCR, yet TCRdb's version contains in-frame clones alone and is incomplete. The table has over 55,000 clones, about 92% seen once. The CDR3 is made up of 16 amino acids. The clonotype comes from a female donor in good health, enrolled as a control in a pregnancy study. The V call is TRBV21-1, the J call TRBJ2-2; the listed D gene, TRBD1, was not tested against the DNA. TRBV21-1 is annotated as a pseudogene. The starting material was CD8+ T cells from peripheral blood mononuclear cells, obtained in the third trimester of pregnancy. CDR3 protein: CASSKRTGQGDGELFF. In nucleotides, the CDR3 is TGTGCCAGCAGCAAAAGGACCGGACAGGGAGACGGGGAGCTGTTTTTT.